Following are 14 T cell receptor beta chains from one sample sequenced in a study of Tregs in tolerant kidney transplant recipients (dated by TCRdb to the late 2010s). Library preparation used the immunoSEQ multiplex PCR assay. This immuneACCESS table, as held by TCRdb, lists in-frame sequences with V and J called but not all clones. Of the missing ones, under half trace to an unresolved V gene in checked studies; the others have no known cause. This sample has hundreds of thousands of clones in its table, and about 80% of those were observed once. The ten largest clones add up to less than 0.75% of the sample. Input material: CD4+ T cells from blood. The receptors shown here come from a human donor in good health.

The rearrangement joins TRBV5-1 to TRBJ2-7; possibly TRBD1 for D (5 bases). The germline V gene encodes CDR1 SGHRS and CDR2 YFSETQ. Between the trimmed V and J ends, which lost 3 bases and 2 bases, there was a span of 15 bases. This CDR3 comprises 15 residues. Here the CDR3 reads CASSSVMTDPYEQYF. CDR3 in DNA: TGCGCCAGCAGCTCCGTGATGACAGATCCCTACGAGCAGTACTTC.

V usage is TRBV11-2 and J usage is TRBJ1-2, with 7 bases identical to TRBD1. The CDR3 totals 14 residues. Germline lookup yields CDR1 SGHAT and CDR2 FQNNGV. With 4 bases clipped from V and 6 bases from J, the junction kept 8 bases outside the gene matches. CDR3 coding DNA: TGTGCCAGCAGCTCGAATCTACAGGGGAATGGCTACACCTTC. Its translation: CASSSNLQGNGYTF.

This sequence joins TRBV10-2 and TRBJ2-7; D gene ambiguous. The germline V gene encodes CDR1 WSHSY and CDR2 SAAADI. Between the trimmed V and J ends, which lost 6 bases and 6 bases, there was a span of 18 bases. CDR3 length: 14 residues. The CDR3 region has the DNA TGCGCCAGCAGCTCCCCTGGAAGGATTGGCGAGCAGTACTTC. Translating it yields CASSSPGRIGEQYF.

In DNA form, the CDR3 reads TGTGCCAGCAGCCCACCCCCGGGACAGGGTGATGAAAAACTGTTTTTT. Translation: CASSPPPGQGDEKLFF. The chain carries TRBV7-9 and TRBJ1-4, with 9 bases lining up with TRBD1. The CDR3 sequence is 16 residues long. The V gene end was trimmed by 5 bases and the J gene end by 6 bases; junction bases not matched to a gene: 10. The germline V gene encodes CDR1 SEHNR and CDR2 FQNEAQ (reference sequence).

This clone came up once. CDR3 in amino acids: CASSQDGLATGELFF. CDR3 in DNA: TGTGCCAGCAGCCAAGATGGACTAGCCACCGGGGAGCTGTTTTTT. This chain uses TRBV4-2 with TRBJ2-2, with 8 bases aligning to TRBD2. CDR1 and CDR2 (germline): LGHNA, YNFKEQ. V lost 0 bases to trimming and J lost 4 bases; unmatched junction nucleotides: 1. This CDR3 comprises 15 residues.

The chain joins TRBV6-1 to TRBJ2-7, with D hard to call. The CDR3 length is 15 residues. V shed 3 bases and J shed 4 bases, with 16 bases lying between them. CDR1 MNHNS and CDR2 SASEGT come from the germline V gene. The DNA for the CDR3 is TGTGCCAGCAGTGACCTCGGGCGAGTCCTTTACGAGCAGTACTTC. Protein product: CASSDLGRVLYEQYF.

V usage is TRBV11-2 and J usage is TRBJ1-6, with D tentatively TRBD1 (6 bases). V lost 1 base and J lost 9, with 16 bases in between. The CDR3 length is 16 residues. CDR1 SGHAT and CDR2 FQNNGV come from the germline V gene. The CDR3 bases are TGTGCCAGCAGCTTAGGCCGCCGGACAGACTTTTCACCCCTCCACTTT. The encoded protein is CASSLGRRTDFSPLHF.

This clone has just one count. The chain is built from TRBV6-5 and TRBJ1-6; D possibly corresponds to TRBD1 (5 bases). The V and J ends lost 8 bases and 4 bases respectively, with 9 bases between them. Germline loops: CDR1 MNHEY, CDR2 SVGAGI. The CDR3 runs 13 residues. CDR3 sequence (DNA): TGTGCCAGCGGTCGACAGTATAATTCACCCCTCCACTTT. Its translation: CASGRQYNSPLHF.

This sequence joins TRBV5-1 and TRBJ1-4, with 9 bases identical to TRBD1. V lost 2 bases and J lost 8; bases outside the gene matches: 7. The CDR3 is made up of 15 amino acids. The germline V gene has CDR1 SGHRS and CDR2 YFSETQ. This CDR3 is CASSLTRTGDEKLFF. The CDR3, as DNA: TGCGCCAGCAGCTTAACCCGGACAGGGGACGAAAAACTGTTTTTT.

This clone was seen once. This chain links TRBV2 with TRBJ1-6; D remains ambiguous. V lost 6 bases and J lost 7, with 10 bases in between. This CDR3 region has 13 residues. Germline assignment: CDR1 SNHLY and CDR2 FYNNEI. CDR3 DNA: TGTGCCAGCAGGGTGGTGAACAATTCACCCCTCCACTTT. Encoded protein: CASRVVNNSPLHF.

V and J are TRBV2 and TRBJ2-5; 9 bases match TRBD1. CDR3 length: 13 residues. In germline, CDR1 is SNHLY, CDR2 FYNNEI. V lost 11 bases, J lost 3 bases, and 7 bases stayed unmatched. The CDR3 DNA reads as TGTGCCGGGAACAGGGGGCGGGAAGAGACCCAGTACTTC. This gives the protein CAGNRGREETQYF.

The CDR3 nucleotides read TGCGCCAGCAGCCCCGGGGACAGGGGTTTGGATACGCAGTATTTT. This encodes CASSPGDRGLDTQYF. This chain links TRBV5-1 with TRBJ2-3; the match to TRBD1 covers 10 bases. This CDR3 region has 15 residues. The V segment lost 4 bases and the J segment 6 bases; nucleotides outside the gene matches: 8. Per the germline V gene, CDR1 is SGHRS and CDR2 is YFSETQ.

J is TRBJ1-1 and V is TRBV6-5; TRBD1 matches at 7 bases. Germline lookup yields CDR1 MNHEY and CDR2 SVGAGI. This CDR3 region has 13 residues. The trim removed 6 bases at V and 1 base at J, leaving 2 bases unmatched. The CDR3 bases are TGTGCCAGCAGGACAGGGCCGAACACTGAAGCTTTCTTT. Translated: CASRTGPNTEAFF.

This clone has only one observation. This chain joins TRBV11-2 and TRBJ2-7; TRBD1 might be the D (6 bases). Germline V gene sequence: CDR1 SGHAT, CDR2 FQNNGV. V lost 6 bases and J lost 2, with 23 bases in between. The CDR3 sequence is 17 residues long. The CDR3 DNA sequence: TGTGCCAGCAGACTTTGGGGATCCCGGGACACCGCCTACGAGCAGTACTTC. It yields the protein CASRLWGSRDTAYEQYF. The full variable domain, with the rest looked up from reference TRBV11-2 and TRBJ2-7, is EAGVAQSPRYKIIEKRQSVAFWCNPISGHATLYWYQQILGQGPKLLIQFQNNGVVDDSQLPKDRFSAERLKGVDSTLKIQPAKLEDSAVYLCASRLWGSRDTAYEQYFGPGTRLTVT.